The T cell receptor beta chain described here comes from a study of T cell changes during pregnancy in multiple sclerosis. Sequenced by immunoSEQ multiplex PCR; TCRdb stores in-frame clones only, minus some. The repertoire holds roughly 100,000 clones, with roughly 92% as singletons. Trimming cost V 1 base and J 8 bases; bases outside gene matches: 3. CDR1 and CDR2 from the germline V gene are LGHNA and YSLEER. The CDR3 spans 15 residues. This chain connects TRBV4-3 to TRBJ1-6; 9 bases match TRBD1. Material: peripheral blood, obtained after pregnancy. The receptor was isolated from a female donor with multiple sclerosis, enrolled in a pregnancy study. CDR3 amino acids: CASSQGTGVDSPLHF. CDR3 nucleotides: TGCGCCAGCAGCCAAGGGACAGGGGTAGATTCACCCCTCCACTTT.